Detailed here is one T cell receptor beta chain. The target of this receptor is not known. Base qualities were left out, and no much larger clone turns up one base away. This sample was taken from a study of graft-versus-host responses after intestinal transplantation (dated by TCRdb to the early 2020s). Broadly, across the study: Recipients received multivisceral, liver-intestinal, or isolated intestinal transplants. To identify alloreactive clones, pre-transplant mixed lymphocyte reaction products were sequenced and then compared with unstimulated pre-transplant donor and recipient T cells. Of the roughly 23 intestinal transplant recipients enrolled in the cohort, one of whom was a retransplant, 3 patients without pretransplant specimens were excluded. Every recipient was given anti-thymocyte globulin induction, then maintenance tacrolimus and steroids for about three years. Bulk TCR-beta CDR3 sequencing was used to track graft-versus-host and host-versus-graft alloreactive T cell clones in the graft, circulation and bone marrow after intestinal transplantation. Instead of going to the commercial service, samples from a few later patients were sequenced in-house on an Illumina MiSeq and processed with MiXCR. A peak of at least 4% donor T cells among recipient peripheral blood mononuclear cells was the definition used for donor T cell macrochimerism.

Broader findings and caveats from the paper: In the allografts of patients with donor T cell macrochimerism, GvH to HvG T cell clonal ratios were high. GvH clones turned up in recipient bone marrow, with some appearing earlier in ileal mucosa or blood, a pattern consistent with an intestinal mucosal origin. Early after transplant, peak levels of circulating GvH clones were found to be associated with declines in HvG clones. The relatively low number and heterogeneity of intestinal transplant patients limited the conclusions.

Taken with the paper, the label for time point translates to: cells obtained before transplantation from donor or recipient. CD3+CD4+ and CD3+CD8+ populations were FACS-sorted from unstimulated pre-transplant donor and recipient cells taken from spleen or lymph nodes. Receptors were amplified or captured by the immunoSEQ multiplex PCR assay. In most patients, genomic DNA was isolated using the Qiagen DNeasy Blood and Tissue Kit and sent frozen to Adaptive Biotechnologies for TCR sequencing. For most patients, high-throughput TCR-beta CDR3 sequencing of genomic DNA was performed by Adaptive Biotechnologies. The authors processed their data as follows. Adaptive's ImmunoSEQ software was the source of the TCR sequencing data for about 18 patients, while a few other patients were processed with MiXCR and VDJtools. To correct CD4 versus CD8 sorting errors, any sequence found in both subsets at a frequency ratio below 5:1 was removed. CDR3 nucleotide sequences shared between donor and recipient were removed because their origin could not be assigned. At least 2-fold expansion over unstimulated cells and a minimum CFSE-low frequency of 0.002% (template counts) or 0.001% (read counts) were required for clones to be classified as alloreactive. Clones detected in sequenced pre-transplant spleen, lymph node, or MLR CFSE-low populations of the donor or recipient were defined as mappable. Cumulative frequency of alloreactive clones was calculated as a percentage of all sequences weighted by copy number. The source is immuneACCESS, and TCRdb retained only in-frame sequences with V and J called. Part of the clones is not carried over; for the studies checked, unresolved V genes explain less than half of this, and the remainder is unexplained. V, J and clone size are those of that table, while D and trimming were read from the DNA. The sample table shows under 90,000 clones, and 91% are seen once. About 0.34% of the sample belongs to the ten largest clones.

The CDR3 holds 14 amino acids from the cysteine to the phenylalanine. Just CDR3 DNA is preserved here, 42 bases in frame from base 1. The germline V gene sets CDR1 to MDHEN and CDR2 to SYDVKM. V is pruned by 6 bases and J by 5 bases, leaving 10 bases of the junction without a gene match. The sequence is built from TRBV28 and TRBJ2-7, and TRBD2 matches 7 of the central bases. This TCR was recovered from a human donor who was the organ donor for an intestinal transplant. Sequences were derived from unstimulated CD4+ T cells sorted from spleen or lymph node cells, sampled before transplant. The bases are TGTGCCAGCAGCCAGATCGAGGGGAGGGACGAGCAGTACTTC. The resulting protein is CASSQIEGRDEQYF.